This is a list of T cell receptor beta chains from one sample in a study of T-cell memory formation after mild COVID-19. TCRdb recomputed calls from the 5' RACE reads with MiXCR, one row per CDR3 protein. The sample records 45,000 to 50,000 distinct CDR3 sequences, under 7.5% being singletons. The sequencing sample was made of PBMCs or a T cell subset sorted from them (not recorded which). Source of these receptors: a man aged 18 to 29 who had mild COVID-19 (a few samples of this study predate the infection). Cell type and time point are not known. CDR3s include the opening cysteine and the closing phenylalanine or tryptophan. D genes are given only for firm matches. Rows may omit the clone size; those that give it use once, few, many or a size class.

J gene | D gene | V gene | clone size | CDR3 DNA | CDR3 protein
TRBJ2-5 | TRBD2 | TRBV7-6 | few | TGTGCCAGCAGCACCTCACAGCGGGGCGAGACCCAGTACTTC | CASSTSQRGETQYF
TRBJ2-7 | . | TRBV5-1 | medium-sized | TGCGCCAGCAGCTTGTGGGGCATAGGAGGCGACGAGCAGTACTTC | CASSLWGIGGDEQYF
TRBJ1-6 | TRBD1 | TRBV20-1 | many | TGCAGTGCTAGTCGATTAGGGGACAGGGATAATTCACCCCTCCACTTT | CSASRLGDRDNSPLHF
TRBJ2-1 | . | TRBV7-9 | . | TGTGCCAGCACGCCCTTTCCCGGTGAGCAGTTCTTC | CASTPFPGEQFF
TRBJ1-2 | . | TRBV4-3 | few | TGCGCCAGCAGCCAAGATCTTCGTCGGGCTTCTACTTTGCCCCTCTATGGCTACACCTTC | CASSQDLRRASTLPLYGYTF
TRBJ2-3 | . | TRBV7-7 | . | TGTGCTAGCAGCTTGCAGGGCCGAGATACGCAGTATTTT | CASSLQGRDTQYF
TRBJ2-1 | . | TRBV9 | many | TGTGCCAGCAGCGTCTCCCAACCCTACAATGAGCAGTTCTTC | CASSVSQPYNEQFF
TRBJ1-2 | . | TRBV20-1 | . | TGCAGTGCTAGAGAGCGGAACGGCTATGGCTACACCTTC | CSARERNGYGYTF
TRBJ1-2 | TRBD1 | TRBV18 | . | TGTGCCAGCTCACTTGGGACAGGGACTGGCTACACCTTC | CASSLGTGTGYTF
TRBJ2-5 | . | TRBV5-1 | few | TGCGCCAGCAGCTTGTTCCCGCAACCAGAGGCCCAGTACTTC | CASSLFPQPEAQYF
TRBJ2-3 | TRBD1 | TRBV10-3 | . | TGTGCCATCAGCTGGACAGGGGGCACAGATACGCAGTATTTT | CAISWTGGTDTQYF
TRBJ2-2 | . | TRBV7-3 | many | TGTGCCAGCAGCGTGGGTCAGGGAAGCACCGGGGAGCTGTTTTTT | CASSVGQGSTGELFF
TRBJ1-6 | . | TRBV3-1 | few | TGTGCCAGCAGCCAAGGGCAGGGAGAATCACCCCTCCACTTT | CASSQGQGESPLHF
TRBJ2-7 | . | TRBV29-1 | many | TGCAGCGTATATACAGGGTCATCCTACGAGCAGTACTTC | CSVYTGSSYEQYF
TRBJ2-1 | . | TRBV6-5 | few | TGTGCCAGCGCTGATAGGGTAAATGAGCAGTTCTTC | CASADRVNEQFF
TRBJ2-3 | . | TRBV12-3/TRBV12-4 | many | TGTGCCAGCAGACAGGGACTCACAGATACGCAGTATTTT | CASRQGLTDTQYF
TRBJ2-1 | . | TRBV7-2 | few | TGTGCCAGCAGCGCCCCCGGGGGACCTTCCTACAATGAGCAGTTCTTC | CASSAPGGPSYNEQFF
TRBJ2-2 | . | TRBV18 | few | TGTGCCAGCTCACCGGGGTTTCGCGGCGGGGAGCTGTTTTTT | CASSPGFRGGELFF
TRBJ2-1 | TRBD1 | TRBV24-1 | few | TGTGCCACCAGTAGTGAGCCGGGACAGTGGTTCTTC | CATSSEPGQWFF
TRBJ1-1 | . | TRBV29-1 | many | TGCAGCGTTGGAAGCCGGGGGCGATTCACTGAAGCTTTCTTT | CSVGSRGRFTEAFF
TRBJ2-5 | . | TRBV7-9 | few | TGTGCCAGCAGCCCGAGGGGGGGATTGAGGACCCAGTACTTC | CASSPRGGLRTQYF
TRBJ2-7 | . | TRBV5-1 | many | TGCGCCAGCAGCCCGGACTCCCTCGGGGGCGAGCAGTACTTC | CASSPDSLGGEQYF
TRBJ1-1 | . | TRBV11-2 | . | TGTGCCAGCAGCGCTTGGCCCCCCCAAGCTTTCTTT | CASSAWPPQAFF
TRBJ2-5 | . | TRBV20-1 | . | TGCAGTGCTAGTAATTTGACAGGTTGGGAGACCCAGTACTTC | CSASNLTGWETQYF
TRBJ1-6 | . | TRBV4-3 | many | TGCGCCAGCAGCCAAGGGCCCTGGGACGGAAGTAGCTCCTATAATTCACCCCTCCACTTT | CASSQGPWDGSSSYNSPLHF
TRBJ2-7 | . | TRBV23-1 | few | TGCGCCAGCAGTCATACAGGGTGGGTTTACGAGCAGTACTTC | CASSHTGWVYEQYF
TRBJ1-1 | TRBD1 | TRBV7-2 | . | TGTGCCAGCAGCATTTACAGGGGGGACACTGAAGCTTTCTTT | CASSIYRGDTEAFF